Each of the 25 T cell receptor beta chains below was sequenced from the same sample in a study of shared clonotypes between healthy human individuals. Data came from immunoSEQ multiplex PCR; TCRdb stores just in-frame clones and leaves some out. The sample lists 2 million to 2.5 million clones, approximately 95% seen once, with 0.39% in the top ten. Material for sequencing was naive CD4+ T cells from PBMCs. As for subset: CD45RA+ positively selected. These receptors were taken from a man aged 18 to 29 in good health. Some clones in this sample may be carry-over from other donors' samples.

The V and J genes are TRBV7-9 and TRBJ2-7, with 8 bases aligning to TRBD2. The CDR3 has 18 amino acids. In germline, CDR1 is SEHNR, CDR2 FQNEAQ (reference sequence). V lost 1 base to trimming and J lost 2 bases; unmatched junction nucleotides: 13. CDR3 nucleotide sequence: TGTGCCAGCAGCTTAGAATTCGTCGCGGGAGGACTAACCTACGAGCAGTACTTC. It specifies CASSLEFVAGGLTYEQYF.

The V call is TRBV19, the J call TRBJ1-2; the match to TRBD1 covers 10 bases. The trim removed 6 bases at V and 2 bases at J, leaving 0 bases unmatched. Germline-derived CDR1 and CDR2 are LNHDA and SQIVND (reference sequence). This CDR3 has 13 residues. As DNA, the CDR3 is TGTGCCAGTAGGACAGGGGGCAACTATGGCTACACCTTC. It encodes CASRTGGNYGYTF.

The chain joins TRBV27 to TRBJ2-7; the D is unclear. Germline V CDR1 and CDR2: MNHEY, SMNVEV (reference sequence). The CDR3 is 18 amino acids. V lost 7 bases to trimming and J lost 0 bases, with 25 bases between them. The CDR3, as DNA: TGTGCCAGCATGAGATGGTGGAAACGAGCCCCGAGCTCCTACGAGCAGTACTTC. It translates to CASMRWWKRAPSSYEQYF.

J is TRBJ2-2 and V is TRBV2; no definite D call. This CDR3 has 14 amino acids. Looked up from germline, CDR1 is SNHLY and CDR2 is FYNNEI. The germline V and J ends were trimmed by 7 bases and 4 bases, with 13 bases remaining between them. The CDR3 nucleotides are TGTGCCAGCATGTTACAGTTAAGCACCGGGGAGCTGTTTTTT. Amino acids: CASMLQLSTGELFF.

Remarks on this clone: The sample holds other DNA sequences that translate to the same CDR3. The V call is TRBV18, the J call TRBJ1-1; no clear D. The CDR3 covers 14 residues. The V and J ends lost 2 bases and 3 bases respectively, with 10 bases between them. The germline V gene encodes CDR1 KGHSH and CDR2 LQKENI. For the CDR3, the DNA is TGTGCCAGCTCACCAAGTCCTGGAGACACTGAAGCTTTCTTT. Residues: CASSPSPGDTEAFF.

This clone was observed a handful of times. The chain joins TRBV29-1 to TRBJ1-1; D is uncertain. Germline V CDR1 and CDR2: SQVTM, ANQGSEA. The V end lost 6 bases, the J end lost 0 bases, and 23 bases lay between the germline ends. This CDR3 has 17 residues. CDR3 protein: CSVGNAAANPMNTEAFF. The CDR3, as DNA: TGCAGCGTGGGTAACGCGGCAGCAAACCCCATGAACACTGAAGCTTTCTTT.

The rearrangement joins TRBV5-1 to TRBJ1-1, with D perhaps matching TRBD1 (5 bases). CDR1 and CDR2 from the germline V gene are SGHRS and YFSETQ. The CDR3 has 15 residues. V was trimmed by 3 bases and J by 6 bases, leaving 18 bases between them. The CDR3 DNA sequence: TGCGCCAGCAGCTCCCCAAAGGGCGGGGACCCTGAAGCTTTCTTT. Protein product: CASSSPKGGDPEAFF.

The chain combines TRBV7-3 with TRBJ1-2, with D unclear. V gave up 2 bases and J gave up 4 bases, with 11 bases separating them. Germline V gives CDR1 SGHTA, CDR2 FQGTGA. The CDR3 is 14 amino acids. CDR3 coding DNA: TGTGCCAGCAGCTTACTGTCACGCTTCTATGGCTACACCTTC. Encoded protein: CASSLLSRFYGYTF. Complete variable domain (other parts from reference TRBV7-3 and TRBJ1-2): GAGVSQTPSNKVTEKGKYVELRCDPISGHTALYWYRQSLGQGPEFLIYFQGTGAADDSGLPNDRFFAVRPEGSVSTLKIQRTERGDSAVYLCASSLLSRFYGYTFGSGTRLTVV.

The rearrangement links TRBV9 to TRBJ2-5; 10 bases are a match to TRBD1. The trim removed 0 bases at V and 5 bases at J, leaving 4 bases unmatched. The CDR3 is 15 amino acids. The germline V gene has CDR1 SGDLS and CDR2 YYNGEE. The CDR3 region is CASSVGTGGSETQYF. In nucleotides, the CDR3 is TGTGCCAGCAGCGTAGGGACAGGGGGAAGTGAGACCCAGTACTTC. The full variable domain, with the rest looked up from reference TRBV9 and TRBJ2-5, is DSGVTQTPKHLITATGQRVTLRCSPRSGDLSVYWYQQSLDQGLQFLIQYYNGEERAKGNILERFSAQQFPDLHSELNLSSLELGDSALYFCASSVGTGGSETQYFGPGTRLLVL.

About this clone: Other nucleotide sequences in the sample specify the same CDR3. This chain uses TRBV20-1 with TRBJ2-2; D may be TRBD2 (6 bases). The CDR3 totals 11 residues. The V end was cut by 5 bases, the J end by 7 bases, with 8 bases between. Germline CDR1 and CDR2: DFQATT and SNEGSKA (reference sequence). The CDR3 protein is CSALGGGELFF. The CDR3 nucleotides are TGCAGTGCTTTGGGGGGCGGGGAGCTGTTTTTT.

The chain links TRBV4-2 to TRBJ1-1, with a possible D match to TRBD1 (5 bases). Trimming stripped 0 bases from V and 2 bases from J, with 16 bases between. Germline values: CDR1 LGHNA, CDR2 YNFKEQ. This CDR3 region has 17 residues. The CDR3: CASSQEGPGALNTEAFF. Here the CDR3 DNA reads TGTGCCAGCAGCCAAGAAGGTCCCGGGGCCCTTAACACTGAAGCTTTCTTT.

The V and J genes are TRBV29-1 and TRBJ2-3; D gene ambiguous. Per the germline V gene, CDR1 is SQVTM and CDR2 is ANQGSEA. This CDR3 has 13 residues. Between the trimmed V and J ends, which lost 8 bases and 0 bases, there was a span of 12 bases. The CDR3 DNA reads TGCAGCACCCAAAAGCCCAGCACAGATACGCAGTATTTT. Protein: CSTQKPSTDTQYF.

V usage is TRBV4-2 and J usage is TRBJ2-3; D uncertain. Germline CDR1 LGHNA, CDR2 YNFKEQ. This CDR3 spans 16 amino acids. The V end was cut by 1 base, the J end by 3 bases, with 14 bases between. CDR3 nucleotides: TGTGCCAGCAGCCAAGTCTCGCGGATCGGAACAGATACGCAGTATTTT. Its protein is CASSQVSRIGTDTQYF.

This chain uses TRBV15 with TRBJ2-3, with 7 positions matching TRBD2. The trim removed 0 bases at V and 3 bases at J, leaving 6 bases unmatched. This CDR3 has 16 amino acids. CDR1 is LNHNV and CDR2 is YYDKDF in the germline V gene (reference sequence). CDR3 amino acids: CATSRDQRESTDTQYF. CDR3 DNA sequence: TGTGCCACCAGCAGAGACCAGCGGGAATCAACAGATACGCAGTATTTT.

The sample holds one count of this clone. The gene calls are TRBV14 and TRBJ1-3; unclear D gene. Germline assignment: CDR1 SGHDN and CDR2 FVKESK. With 1 base removed from V and 0 bases from J, the gap between germline ends came to 13 bases. CDR3 length: 17 amino acids. The CDR3 reads CASSQGVQIHSGNTIYF. In nucleotides, the CDR3 is TGTGCCAGCAGCCAAGGGGTCCAGATCCACTCTGGAAACACCATATATTTT.

The V and J genes are TRBV5-4 and TRBJ2-1, with 8 bases aligning to TRBD1. CDR3 size: 16 residues. V was pared by 4 bases and J by 1 base, with 7 bases of the junction left unmatched. The germline V gene encodes CDR1 SGHNT and CDR2 YYREEE (reference sequence). This chain's CDR3 is CASSASGTGSYNEQFF. CDR3 sequence (DNA): TGTGCCAGCAGCGCCTCCGGGACAGGTTCCTACAATGAGCAGTTCTTC.

The J gene is TRBJ2-7, the V gene TRBV9, with D uncertain. V was pared by 0 bases and J by 2 bases, with 12 bases between. The CDR3 covers 15 residues. Germline-derived CDR1 and CDR2 are SGDLS and YYNGEE. CDR3 amino acids: CASSVAPGNTYEQYF. The CDR3 DNA reads TGTGCCAGCAGCGTAGCGCCAGGAAATACCTACGAGCAGTACTTC. The entire variable domain, with the rest obtained from reference TRBV9 and TRBJ2-7, is as follows: DSGVTQTPKHLITATGQRVTLRCSPRSGDLSVYWYQQSLDQGLQFLIQYYNGEERAKGNILERFSAQQFPDLHSELNLSSLELGDSALYFCASSVAPGNTYEQYFGPGTRLTVT.

This chain uses TRBV18 with TRBJ1-1; the D is unclear. Trimming pared 0 bases from V and 1 base from J, leaving 9 bases between. Germline values: CDR1 KGHSH, CDR2 LQKENI. The CDR3 spans 15 residues. CDR3 in DNA: TGTGCCAGCTCACCACCGTGGTTAAAGAACACTGAAGCTTTCTTT. This translates into CASSPPWLKNTEAFF.

V and J are TRBV6-5 and TRBJ1-2; 9 positions match TRBD1. Unmatched junction bases numbered 2, after V lost 1 base and J lost 2 bases. In germline, CDR1 is MNHEY, CDR2 SVGAGI. The CDR3 runs to 15 residues. This chain's CDR3 is CASSYWGQGNYGYTF. CDR3 coding DNA: TGTGCCAGCAGTTACTGGGGACAGGGAAACTATGGCTACACCTTC.

The chain uses TRBV19 and TRBJ2-7, with 8 positions matching TRBD2. The CDR3 runs 15 residues. Per germline, CDR1 LNHDA and CDR2 SQIVND (reference sequence). V dropped 1 base and J dropped 4; count of bases not matched to a gene: 6. CDR3 protein: CASSIAGTRGYEQYF. The CDR3 DNA follows: TGTGCCAGTAGTATAGCTGGGACTAGAGGGTACGAGCAGTACTTC.

The CDR3 spells CASSLAFRYVRQNYGYTF. The CDR3 bases are TGTGCCAGCAGCTTAGCGTTTCGGTACGTGAGACAGAACTATGGCTACACCTTC. The chain carries TRBV7-2 and TRBJ1-2, with D maybe TRBD1 (5 bases). Germline V CDR1 and CDR2: SGHTA, FQGNSA. This CDR3 is built from 18 residues. V lost 0 bases, J lost 2 bases, and 19 bases lay in between.

This chain joins TRBV30 and TRBJ2-5; 8 nucleotides align to TRBD1. V shed 0 bases and J 5 bases; nucleotides not matched to a gene: 8. Germline-derived CDR1 and CDR2 are GTSNPN and SVGIG (reference sequence). The CDR3 runs to 15 residues. Here the CDR3 reads CAWSVRQGARETQYF. The DNA of the CDR3 is TGTGCCTGGAGTGTTCGGCAGGGGGCGCGGGAGACCCAGTACTTC.

The genes are TRBV18 and TRBJ1-4; 9 bases match TRBD1. Germline-derived CDR1 and CDR2 are KGHSH and LQKENI. J was trimmed by 0 bases and V by 5 bases; bases with no gene match: 4. The CDR3 consists of 16 residues. CDR3 amino acids: CASSGQGLTTNEKLFF. The CDR3 DNA follows: TGTGCCAGCTCAGGACAGGGGCTTACAACTAATGAAAAACTGTTTTTT. The whole variable domain, filled in from reference TRBV18 and TRBJ1-4, reads NAGVMQNPRHLVRRRGQEARLRCSPMKGHSHVYWYRQLPEEGLKFMVYLQKENIIDESGMPKERFSAEFPKEGPSILRIQQVVRGDSAAYFCASSGQGLTTNEKLFFGSGTQLSVL.

This sequence joins TRBV29-1 and TRBJ2-3; 14 nucleotides align to TRBD2. The CDR3 extends over 13 amino acids. Unmatched junction bases numbered 4, after V lost 4 bases and J lost 10 bases. Germline V CDR1 and CDR2: SQVTM, ANQGSEA. The CDR3 protein is CSVAGLAGAPQYF. For the CDR3, the DNA is TGCAGCGTTGCGGGACTAGCGGGAGCCCCGCAGTATTTT.

This sequence joins TRBV14 and TRBJ1-2; the D is unclear. The V and J ends lost 1 base and 3 bases respectively, with 9 bases between them. The CDR3 has 14 residues. Per germline, CDR1 SGHDN and CDR2 FVKESK. The CDR3 loop is CASSQAGFYYGYTF. In DNA form, the CDR3 reads TGTGCCAGCAGCCAAGCCGGATTCTACTATGGCTACACCTTC.